The 23 T cell receptor beta chains below come from one sample, sequenced in a study of spatial heterogeneity in lung cancer. Time point in this sample: sample taken at primary tumor resection. TCRdb analysed the 5' RACE reads with MiXCR anew, one entry per CDR3 protein. The table records approximately 40,000 distinct CDR3 sequences, nearly 7% of them present only once. The sample was PBMCs, taken at surgery. The receptors derive from a female donor with early-stage non-small cell lung cancer.

This clonotype was counted a few times. The chain recombines TRBV20-1 with TRBJ2-3; 7 bases line up with TRBD1. This CDR3 is built from 17 residues. V lost 5 bases and J lost 0; bases outside the gene matches: 14. Germline assignment: CDR1 DFQATT and CDR2 SNEGSKA (reference sequence). CDR3 sequence: CSALNYRGPHSTDTQYF. Written as DNA, the CDR3 is TGCAGTGCTTTGAACTACAGGGGACCCCACAGCACAGATACGCAGTATTTT.

This clonotype has only a few counts. This chain links TRBV7-9 with TRBJ1-6; weak D call: TRBD1 (5 bases). The CDR3 runs to 13 residues. Per the germline V gene, CDR1 is SEHNR and CDR2 is FQNEAQ (reference sequence). The ends were cut back, 1 base at V and 8 bases at J, with 6 bases in the middle. The CDR3 reads CASSLGGDSPLHF. CDR3 DNA: TGTGCCAGCAGCTTAGGAGGGGATTCACCCCTCCACTTT.

The chain employs TRBV2 and TRBJ1-1; D uncertain. Trimming left V 6 bases short and J 10 bases short, with 12 bases between. Germline lookup yields CDR1 SNHLY and CDR2 FYNNEI. The CDR3 is made up of 11 amino acids. The CDR3 region has the DNA TGTGCCAGCAGCGGGCGAGGAGGAGCTTTCTTT. Amino acid sequence: CASSGRGGAFF.

This clonotype was counted a few times. The chain is built from TRBV11-2 and TRBJ1-2; 7 bases agree with TRBD1. The germline gives CDR1 SGHAT, CDR2 FQNNGV. V trimming: 4 bases; J trimming: 0 bases; junction bases outside the gene matches: 11. This CDR3 spans 17 amino acids. CDR3 loop: CASSYRTGGLTNYGYTF. In DNA, the CDR3 is TGTGCCAGCAGCTACAGGACAGGAGGGCTGACTAACTATGGCTACACCTTC.

Notes on this clonotype: Relative to the germline gene, one junction end is altered; a read error may explain this. This chain links TRBV7-3 with TRBJ2-1; 9 nucleotides agree with TRBD2. The CDR3 extends over 16 amino acids. The germline gives CDR1 SGHTA, CDR2 FQGTGA. CDR3 sequence (DNA): TGTGCCAGCAGCTCCTCGGGGAGCGGGGGGCCCAATGCGCAGTTCTTC. Its translation is CASSSSGSGGPNAQFF. Combining the CDR3 with reference TRBV7-3 and TRBJ2-1 gives the whole variable domain GAGVSQTPSNKVTEKGKYVELRCDPISGHTALYWYRQSLGQGPEFLIYFQGTGAADDSGLPNDRFFAVRPEGSVSTLKIQRTERGDSAVYLCASSSSGSGGPNAQFFGPGTRLTVL.

The V gene is TRBV2, the J gene TRBJ2-3, with D tentatively TRBD1 (5 bases). V gave up 1 base and J gave up 4 bases, with 12 bases separating them. The CDR3 consists of 15 residues. Germline V gene data show CDR1 as SNHLY and CDR2 as FYNNEI. CDR3 sequence: CASSEGQSFADTQYF. The CDR3, as DNA: TGTGCCAGCAGTGAAGGACAGTCCTTCGCAGATACGCAGTATTTT.

The sample holds many counts of this clonotype. The chain employs TRBV7-9 and TRBJ2-3, with 15 bases aligning to TRBD2. Germline trimming cut 5 bases from V and 0 bases from J; bases unmatched to any gene: 6. The CDR3 is made up of 18 amino acids. Germline V gives CDR1 SEHNR, CDR2 FQNEAQ (reference sequence). CDR3 bases: TGTGCCAGCAGCCGGGGACTAGCGGGGGGATCCAGCACAGATACGCAGTATTTT. Translation gives CASSRGLAGGSSTDTQYF.

This clonotype was seen ten or more times. This chain links TRBV7-6 with TRBJ2-3, with 8 bases fitting TRBD2. The V gene's germline CDR1 is SGHVS and CDR2 FNYEAQ. After removal of 5 bases from V and 0 bases from J, the junction contained 4 bases not matched to a gene. This CDR3 has 15 residues. CDR3 loop: CASSQAGESTDTQYF. CDR3 nucleotides: TGTGCCAGCAGCCAAGCGGGGGAGAGCACAGATACGCAGTATTTT.

This clonotype was detected ten times or more. V and J are TRBV2 and TRBJ1-5; TRBD1 aligns across 10 bases. The CDR3 spans 14 residues. The junction had 5 bases not matched to a gene; V was cut back by 6 bases and J by 6 bases. Germline CDR1 reads SNHLY; CDR2 reads FYNNEI. Here the CDR3 DNA reads TGTGCCAGCAGGGGGGACAGGGGCGGTCAGCCCCAGCATTTT. Its translation is CASRGDRGGQPQHF. Full variable domain (rest looked up from reference TRBV2 and TRBJ1-5): EPEVTQTPSHQVTQMGQEVILRCVPISNHLYFYWYRQILGQKVEFLVSFYNNEISEKSEIFDDQFSVERPDGSNFTLKIRSTKLEDSAMYFCASRGDRGGQPQHFGDGTRLSIL.

This clonotype was recorded at least ten times. The V gene is TRBV4-3, the J gene TRBJ2-1; the D call may be TRBD1 or TRBD2 (6 bases each). Trimming pared 2 bases from V and 10 bases from J, leaving 18 bases between. The CDR3 contains 15 residues. Germline values: CDR1 LGHNA, CDR2 YSLEER. CDR3 amino acids: CASSQQYEGGNEQFF. DNA for the CDR3: TGCGCCAGCAGCCAACAGTATGAGGGGGGAAACGAGCAGTTCTTC.

The chain recombines TRBV6-5 with TRBJ2-5; TRBD1 matches at 8 bases. CDR3 length equals 16 residues. Germline values: CDR1 MNHEY, CDR2 SVGAGI. J lost 5 bases, V lost 6 bases, and 14 bases had no gene match. The CDR3 region is CASSPRIGRGPETQYF. For the CDR3, the DNA is TGTGCCAGCAGCCCCCGGATTGGCAGGGGGCCTGAGACCCAGTACTTC.

This clonotype has only a few counts. The chain links TRBV5-1 to TRBJ2-1; 7 nucleotides align to TRBD2. The V segment lost 4 bases and the J segment 8 bases; nucleotides outside the gene matches: 9. CDR3 length equals 14 residues. Looked up from germline, CDR1 is SGHRS and CDR2 is YFSETQ. In DNA form, the CDR3 reads TGCGCCAGCAGCATCGGGACTACGTCCGATGAGCAGTTCTTC. This codes for CASSIGTTSDEQFF.

This chain joins TRBV7-9 and TRBJ1-2, with D unclear. Trimming stripped 3 bases from V and 4 bases from J, with 9 bases between. CDR3 size: 13 residues. From germline, CDR1 is SEHNR and CDR2 FQNEAQ (reference sequence). Written as DNA, the CDR3 is TGTGCCAGCAGCTTCCCTAATGGCTATGGCTACACCTTC. Translated, it gives CASSFPNGYGYTF.

This clonotype was observed many times. V usage is TRBV5-1 and J usage is TRBJ1-1, with D uncertain. The CDR3 totals 12 residues. The V gene lost 3 bases and the J gene lost 2 bases, with 5 bases spanning the gap. Germline lookup yields CDR1 SGHRS and CDR2 YFSETQ. CDR3 protein: CASSYDNTEAFF. Written as DNA, the CDR3 is TGCGCCAGCAGCTATGACAACACTGAAGCTTTCTTT.

The chain links TRBV5-1 to TRBJ1-1, with 7 bases identical to TRBD1. Germline CDR1 reads SGHRS; CDR2 reads YFSETQ. The J segment lost 1 base and the V segment lost 2 bases, leaving 5 bases of the junction unmatched. The CDR3 spans 15 residues. The CDR3 spells CASSLRTGPNTEAFF. The DNA for the CDR3 is TGCGCCAGCAGCTTACGGACAGGACCGAACACTGAAGCTTTCTTT.

The sample holds many counts of this clonotype. The V gene is TRBV12-3 or TRBV12-4, the J gene TRBJ1-2, with TRBD1 as a possible D gene (6 bases). V was shortened by 6 bases and J by 6 bases, with 14 bases between the two germline ends. The CDR3 contains 13 residues. CDR3 amino acids: CASRIQGVHGYTF. The CDR3 region has the DNA TGTGCCAGCAGGATACAGGGCGTACATGGCTACACCTTC.

This clonotype was picked up many times. This chain connects TRBV12-3 or TRBV12-4 to TRBJ2-5, with 11 nucleotides matching TRBD2. The CDR3 runs to 16 residues. Trimming removed 5 bases from V and 1 base from J; junction bases left unmatched: 6. CDR3 loop: CASSPLAGAIQETQYF. CDR3 sequence (DNA): TGTGCCAGCAGTCCACTAGCGGGGGCAATCCAAGAGACCCAGTACTTC.

A few counts support this clonotype. This rearrangement joins TRBV18 to TRBJ1-4; D is unclear. This CDR3 is built from 15 residues. V lost 2 bases and J 10 bases, leaving 17 bases between the germline ends. In germline, CDR1 is KGHSH, CDR2 LQKENI. The CDR3 loop is CASSPVQEGIGKLFF. The CDR3 bases are TGTGCCAGCTCACCAGTTCAGGAAGGCATTGGAAAACTGTTTTTT.

The chain recombines TRBV5-6 with TRBJ1-5, with D possibly matching TRBD1 (5 bases). Per the germline V gene, CDR1 is SGHDT and CDR2 is YYEEEE. This CDR3 comprises 17 residues. Deletions cut 2 bases from V and 0 bases from J, with 15 bases between. The CDR3 sequence is CASSFGGKLYSNQPQHF. The DNA of the CDR3 is TGTGCCAGCAGCTTCGGGGGGAAGCTCTATAGCAATCAGCCCCAGCATTTT.

V and J are TRBV28 and TRBJ2-2, with D possibly TRBD1 on 5 matching bases. Germline assignment: CDR1 MDHEN and CDR2 SYDVKM. The CDR3 loop spans 16 amino acids. The V end lost 0 bases, the J end lost 2 bases, and 10 bases lay between the germline ends. CDR3 protein: CASSLWAGLNTGELFF. The CDR3 nucleotides are TGTGCCAGCAGTTTATGGGCAGGGCTTAACACCGGGGAGCTGTTTTTT.

This clonotype was counted only a few times. V usage is TRBV2 and J usage is TRBJ2-1; D is uncertain. The V and J ends lost 8 bases and 0 bases respectively, with 2 bases between them. Germline V gene data show CDR1 as SNHLY and CDR2 as FYNNEI. The CDR3 contains 11 residues. CDR3 sequence: CASASYNEQFF. CDR3 DNA: TGTGCCAGCGCCTCCTACAATGAGCAGTTCTTC.

In its sample, this clonotype was seen many times. The V and J genes are TRBV4-1 and TRBJ1-5; D is unclear. The germline V gene encodes CDR1 MGHRA and CDR2 YSYEKL. This CDR3 is 14 amino acids long. V gave up 0 bases and J gave up 4 bases, with 7 bases separating them. In nucleotides, the CDR3 is TGCGCCAGCAGCCAAGAGAGAGGGAATCAGCCCCAGCATTTT. It specifies CASSQERGNQPQHF.

J is TRBJ2-3 and V is TRBV2; 10 positions agree with TRBD1. Trimming cost V 5 bases and J 3 bases; bases outside gene matches: 2. This CDR3 spans 14 amino acids. Germline lookup yields CDR1 SNHLY and CDR2 FYNNEI. CDR3 nucleotides: TGTGCCAGCAGTAGACAGGGGGCTACAGATACGCAGTATTTT. Protein: CASSRQGATDTQYF.